The clone carrying this TCR beta chain was counted between two and nine times. Its antigen is unknown. The record originates from a study of early T cells in non-severe SARS-CoV-2 infection. Study-wide context: Unsorted whole-blood RNA was sequenced in bulk, leaving chains unpaired.

CDR1 and CDR2 (germline): MNHEY, SVGAGI. The CDR3 contains 16 residues. V trimming: 6 bases; J trimming: 3 bases; junction bases outside the gene matches: 13. TCRdb redid the calling of the 5' RACE reads with MiXCR, one entry per CDR3 protein. The table has about 49,000 distinct CDR3 sequences, about 6% seen once; the top ten hold about 3%. Whole-study results and caveats: Lookups in VDJdb leaned toward anti-spike CD8 responses and missed private and CD4 specificities.

This sequence was found in an adult who was a healthcare worker with PCR-confirmed SARS-CoV-2 infection or an uninfected control (not recorded which). This material consisted of whole blood, taken at baseline. V and J are TRBV6-5 and TRBJ1-2, with TRBD1 identical over 7 bases. CDR3 DNA sequence: TGTGCCAGCAGAAGTAGTCCGGGACAGAAGGACTATGGCTACACCTTC. Protein sequence: CASRSSPGQKDYGYTF.